The text below deals with one T cell receptor (beta chain). This record comes from a study of blood T cell repertoires in COVID-19. Turning to the study itself: T cells, B-cell-depleted T cells, or PBMCs provided the cDNA or gDNA that served as material.

In the original workflow: Reference gene primer amplification gave nucleated cell count estimates. The assay was immunoSEQ multiplex PCR, and TCRdb's table has in-frame clones only and misses some. V and J calls and clone size are as listed in that table; D and trimming were resolved from the DNA. The table includes around 250,000 clones, roughly 86% detected once. The CDR3 consists of 14 residues. The V gene's germline CDR1 is MGHDK and CDR2 SYGVNS. V was pared by 4 bases and J by 3 bases, with 10 bases between. This receptor was obtained from a human donor in a cohort sampled during active COVID-19. The source material was peripheral blood. The chain links TRBV25-1 to TRBJ1-5; D perhaps matches TRBD1 (5 bases). Here the CDR3 reads CASSGQGNNQPQHF. The CDR3 region has the DNA TGTGCCAGCAGTGGTCAGGGAAACAATCAGCCCCAGCATTTT.